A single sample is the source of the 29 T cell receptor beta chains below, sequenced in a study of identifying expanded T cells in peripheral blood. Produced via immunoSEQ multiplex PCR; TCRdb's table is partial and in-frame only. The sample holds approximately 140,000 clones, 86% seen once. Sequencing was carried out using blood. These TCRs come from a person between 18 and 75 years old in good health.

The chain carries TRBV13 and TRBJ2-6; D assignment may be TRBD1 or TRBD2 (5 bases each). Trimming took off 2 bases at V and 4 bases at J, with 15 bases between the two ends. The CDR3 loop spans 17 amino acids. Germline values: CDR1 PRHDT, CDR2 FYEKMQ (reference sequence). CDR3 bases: TGTGCCAGCAGCTTAACCCTCGGGGCGGAAGGGGCCAACGTCCTGACTTTC. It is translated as CASSLTLGAEGANVLTF.

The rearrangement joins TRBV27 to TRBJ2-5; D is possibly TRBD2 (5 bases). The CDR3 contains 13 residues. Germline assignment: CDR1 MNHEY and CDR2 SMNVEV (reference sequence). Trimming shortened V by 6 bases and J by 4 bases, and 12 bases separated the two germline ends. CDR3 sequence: CASSLKEGETQYF. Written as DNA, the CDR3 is TGTGCCAGCAGCCTAAAAGAGGGAGAGACCCAGTACTTC.

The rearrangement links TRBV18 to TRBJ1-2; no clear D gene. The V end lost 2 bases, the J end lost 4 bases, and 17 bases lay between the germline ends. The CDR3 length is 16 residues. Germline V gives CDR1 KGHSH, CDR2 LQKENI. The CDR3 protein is CASSPATARAVYGYTF. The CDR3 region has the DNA TGTGCCAGCTCACCAGCTACCGCTAGGGCTGTCTATGGCTACACCTTC.

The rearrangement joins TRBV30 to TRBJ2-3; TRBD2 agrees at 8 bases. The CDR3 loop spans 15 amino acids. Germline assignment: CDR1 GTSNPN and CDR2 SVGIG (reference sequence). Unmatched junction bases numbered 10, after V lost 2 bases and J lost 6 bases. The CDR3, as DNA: TGTGCCTGGAGTAGGCGGGGGGACTTCTCGGATACGCAGTATTTT. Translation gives CAWSRRGDFSDTQYF.

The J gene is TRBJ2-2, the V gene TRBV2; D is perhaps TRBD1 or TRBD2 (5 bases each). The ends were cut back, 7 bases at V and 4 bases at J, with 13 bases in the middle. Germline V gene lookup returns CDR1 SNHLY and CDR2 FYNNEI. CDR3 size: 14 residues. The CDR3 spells CASKLGTGTGELFF. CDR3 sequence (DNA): TGTGCCAGCAAATTGGGGACCGGCACCGGGGAGCTGTTTTTT.

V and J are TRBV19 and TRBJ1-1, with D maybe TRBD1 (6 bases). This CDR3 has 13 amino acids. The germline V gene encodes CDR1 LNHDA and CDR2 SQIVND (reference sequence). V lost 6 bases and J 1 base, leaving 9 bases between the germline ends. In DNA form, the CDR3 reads TGTGCCAGTAGGTCACAGGGGAACACTGAAGCTTTCTTT. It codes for CASRSQGNTEAFF.

The CDR3 protein is CASSLFGHGGLAVINEQFF. Here the CDR3 DNA reads TGTGCCAGCAGTTTATTTGGTCACGGGGGACTAGCGGTTATCAATGAGCAGTTCTTC. The rearrangement joins TRBV27 to TRBJ2-1; 11 bases match TRBD2. The CDR3 consists of 19 residues. J gave up 6 bases and V 1 base, and 14 bases lay outside the gene matches. CDR1 MNHEY and CDR2 SMNVEV come from the germline V gene (reference sequence).

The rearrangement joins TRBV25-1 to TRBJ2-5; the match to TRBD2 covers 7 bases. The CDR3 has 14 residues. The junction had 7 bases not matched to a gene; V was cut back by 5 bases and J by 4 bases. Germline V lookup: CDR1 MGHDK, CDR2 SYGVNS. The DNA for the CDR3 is TGTGCCAGCAGTCTTCCGGGAGGAGGAGAGACCCAGTACTTC. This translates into CASSLPGGGETQYF.

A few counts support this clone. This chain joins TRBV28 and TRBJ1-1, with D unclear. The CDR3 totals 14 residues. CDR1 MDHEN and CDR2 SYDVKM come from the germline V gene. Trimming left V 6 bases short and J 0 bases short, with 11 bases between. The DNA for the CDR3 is TGTGCCAGCAGCATTGGACTGGTGAACACTGAAGCTTTCTTT. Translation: CASSIGLVNTEAFF. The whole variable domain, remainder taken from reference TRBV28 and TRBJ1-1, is DVKVTQSSRYLVKRTGEKVFLECVQDMDHENMFWYRQDPGLGLRLIYFSYDVKMKEKGDIPEGYSVSREKKERFSLILESASTNQTSMYLCASSIGLVNTEAFFGQGTRLTVV.

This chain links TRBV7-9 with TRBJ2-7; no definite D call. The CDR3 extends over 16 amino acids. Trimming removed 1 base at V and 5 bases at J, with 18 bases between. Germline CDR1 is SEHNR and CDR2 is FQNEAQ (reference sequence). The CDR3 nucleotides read TGTGCCAGCAGCTTAGGGGTTTCTTTTAACTCTGACGAGCAGTACTTC. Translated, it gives CASSLGVSFNSDEQYF.

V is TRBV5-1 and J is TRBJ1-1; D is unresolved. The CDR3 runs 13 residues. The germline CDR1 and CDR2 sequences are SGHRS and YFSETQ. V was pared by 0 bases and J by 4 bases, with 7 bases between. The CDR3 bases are TGCGCCAGCAGCTTGGAAACCGGCACTGAAGCTTTCTTT. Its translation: CASSLETGTEAFF.

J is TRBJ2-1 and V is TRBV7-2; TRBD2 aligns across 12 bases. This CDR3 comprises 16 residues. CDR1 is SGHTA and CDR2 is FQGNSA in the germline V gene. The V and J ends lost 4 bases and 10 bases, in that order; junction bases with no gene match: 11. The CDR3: CASSSRVTSGRNEQFF. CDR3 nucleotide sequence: TGTGCCAGCAGCTCAAGAGTGACTAGCGGGAGAAACGAGCAGTTCTTC.

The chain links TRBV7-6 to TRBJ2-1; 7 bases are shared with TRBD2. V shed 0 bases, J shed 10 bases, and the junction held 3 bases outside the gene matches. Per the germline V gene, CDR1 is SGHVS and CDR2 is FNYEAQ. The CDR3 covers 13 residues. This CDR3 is CASSLAGSGEQFF. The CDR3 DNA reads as TGTGCCAGCAGCTTAGCGGGTAGCGGGGAGCAGTTCTTC.

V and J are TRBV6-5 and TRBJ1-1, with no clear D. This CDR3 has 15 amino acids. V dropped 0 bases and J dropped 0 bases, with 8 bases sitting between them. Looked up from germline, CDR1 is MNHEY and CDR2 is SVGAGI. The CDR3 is CASSYSTDLNTEAFF. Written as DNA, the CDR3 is TGTGCCAGCAGTTACTCTACGGACCTGAACACTGAAGCTTTCTTT.

The DNA for the CDR3 is TGCAGCGTCGGTACAGGGGAAGCTTTCTTT. As protein: CSVGTGEAFF. The chain couples TRBV29-1 to TRBJ1-1; possible D gene TRBD1, 6 bases. This CDR3 spans 10 amino acids. Trimming removed 6 bases from V and 8 bases from J, with 10 bases in between. Germline V lookup: CDR1 SQVTM, CDR2 ANQGSEA.

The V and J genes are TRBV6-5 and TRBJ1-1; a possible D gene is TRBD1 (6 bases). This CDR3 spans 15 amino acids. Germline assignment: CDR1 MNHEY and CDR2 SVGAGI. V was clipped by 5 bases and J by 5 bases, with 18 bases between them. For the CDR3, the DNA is TGTGCCAGCAGTCGACAGACCAGAGGGGGAACTGAAGCTTTCTTT. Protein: CASSRQTRGGTEAFF.

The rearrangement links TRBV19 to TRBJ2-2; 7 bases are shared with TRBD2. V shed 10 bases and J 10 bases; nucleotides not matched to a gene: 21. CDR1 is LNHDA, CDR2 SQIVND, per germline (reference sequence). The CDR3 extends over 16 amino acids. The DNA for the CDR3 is TGTGCCACCATTGGGAGGGGAAGAAAGAATAACGCGGAGCTGTTTTTT. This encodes CATIGRGRKNNAELFF.

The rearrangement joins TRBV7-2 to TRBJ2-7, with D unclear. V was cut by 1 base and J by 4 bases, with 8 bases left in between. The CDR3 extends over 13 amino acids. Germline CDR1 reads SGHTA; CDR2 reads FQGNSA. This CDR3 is CASSLDALYEQYF. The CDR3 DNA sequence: TGTGCCAGCAGCTTAGATGCCCTTTACGAGCAGTACTTC.

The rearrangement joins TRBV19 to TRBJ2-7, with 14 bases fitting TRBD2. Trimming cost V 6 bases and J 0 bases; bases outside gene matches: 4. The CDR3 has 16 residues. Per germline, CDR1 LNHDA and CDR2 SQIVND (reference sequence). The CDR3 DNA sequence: TGTGCCAGTAGCCGACTAGCGGGAGGGAGCTCCTACGAGCAGTACTTC. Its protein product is CASSRLAGGSSYEQYF.

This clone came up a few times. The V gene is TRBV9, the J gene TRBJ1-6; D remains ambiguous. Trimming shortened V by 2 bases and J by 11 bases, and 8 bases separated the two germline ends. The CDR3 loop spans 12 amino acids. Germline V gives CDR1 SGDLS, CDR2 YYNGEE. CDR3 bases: TGTGCCAGCAGCGTTCTGGCGACACCCCTCCACTTT. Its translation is CASSVLATPLHF.

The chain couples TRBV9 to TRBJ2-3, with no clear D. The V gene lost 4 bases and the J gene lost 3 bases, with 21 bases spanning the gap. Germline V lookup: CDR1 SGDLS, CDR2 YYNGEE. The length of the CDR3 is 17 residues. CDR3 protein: CASSPRKVATTTDTQYF. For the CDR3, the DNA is TGTGCCAGCAGCCCCCGGAAGGTCGCAACTACTACAGATACGCAGTATTTT.

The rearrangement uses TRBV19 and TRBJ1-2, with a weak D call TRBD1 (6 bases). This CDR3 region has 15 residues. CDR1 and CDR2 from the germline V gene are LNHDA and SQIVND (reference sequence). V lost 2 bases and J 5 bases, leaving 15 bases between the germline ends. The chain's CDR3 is CASSISWGLEYGYTF. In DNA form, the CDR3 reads TGTGCCAGTAGTATATCTTGGGGGCTAGAATATGGCTACACCTTC.

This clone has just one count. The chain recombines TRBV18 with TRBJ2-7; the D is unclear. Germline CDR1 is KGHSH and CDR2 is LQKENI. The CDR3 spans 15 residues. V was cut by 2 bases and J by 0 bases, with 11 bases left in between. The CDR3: CASSPDRSSSYEQYF. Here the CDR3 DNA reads TGTGCCAGCTCACCAGACCGTAGTAGCTCCTACGAGCAGTACTTC.

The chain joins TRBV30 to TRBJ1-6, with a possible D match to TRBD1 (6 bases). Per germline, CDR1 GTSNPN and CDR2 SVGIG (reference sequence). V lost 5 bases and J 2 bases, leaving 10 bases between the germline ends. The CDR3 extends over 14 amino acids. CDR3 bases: TGTGCCTGGGACAGGCGCCCCTATAATTCACCCCTCCACTTT. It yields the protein CAWDRRPYNSPLHF.

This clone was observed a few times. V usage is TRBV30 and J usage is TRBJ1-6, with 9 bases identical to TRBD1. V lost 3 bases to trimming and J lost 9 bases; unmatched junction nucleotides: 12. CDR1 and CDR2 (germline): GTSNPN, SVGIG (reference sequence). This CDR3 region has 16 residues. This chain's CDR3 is CAWRRTGGLGVSPLHF. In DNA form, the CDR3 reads TGTGCCTGGAGACGAACAGGGGGCTTAGGAGTTTCACCCCTCCACTTT.

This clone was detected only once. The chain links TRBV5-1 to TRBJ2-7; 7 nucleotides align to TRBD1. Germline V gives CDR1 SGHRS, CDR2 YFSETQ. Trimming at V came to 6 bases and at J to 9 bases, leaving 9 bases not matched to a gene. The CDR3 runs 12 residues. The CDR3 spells CASTWDSRRQYF. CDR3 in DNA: TGCGCCAGCACCTGGGACAGTCGTCGGCAGTACTTC.

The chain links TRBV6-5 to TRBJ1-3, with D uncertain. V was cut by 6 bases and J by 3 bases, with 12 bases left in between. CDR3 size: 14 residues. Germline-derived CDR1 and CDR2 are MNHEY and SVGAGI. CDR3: CASSLGKVGNTIYF. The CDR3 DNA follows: TGTGCCAGCAGCCTGGGCAAGGTTGGAAACACCATATATTTT.

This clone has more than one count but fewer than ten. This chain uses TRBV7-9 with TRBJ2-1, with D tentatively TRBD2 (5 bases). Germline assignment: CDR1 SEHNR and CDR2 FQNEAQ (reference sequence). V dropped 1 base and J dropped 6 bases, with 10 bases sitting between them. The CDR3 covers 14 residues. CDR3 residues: CASSLGSSFNEQFF. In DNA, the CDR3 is TGTGCCAGCAGCTTAGGGTCTAGCTTCAATGAGCAGTTCTTC.

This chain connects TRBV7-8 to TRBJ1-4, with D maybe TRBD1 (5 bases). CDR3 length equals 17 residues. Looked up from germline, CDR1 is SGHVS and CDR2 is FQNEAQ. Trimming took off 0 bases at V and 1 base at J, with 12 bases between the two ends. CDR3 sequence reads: CASSLAFGARTNEKLFF. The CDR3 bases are TGTGCCAGCAGCTTAGCGTTCGGGGCGAGAACTAATGAAAAACTGTTTTTT.